This T cell receptor beta chain was profiled in a study of T cells in Graves' hyperthyroidism and ophthalmopathy. Study-level findings and limits: Most thyroid-expanded clonotypes above 0.001 were also found in blood.

Germline V CDR1 and CDR2: MGHRA, YSYEKL. Trimming removed 4 bases at V and 5 bases at J, with 17 bases between. This CDR3 is 16 amino acids long. RNA transcripts provided the source from which TCR beta CDR3 regions were amplified. HTBI primers drove first-round RT-PCR of the TCR CDR3. TCRdb used MiXCR to reprocess the multiplex PCR reads, holding one entry per CDR3 protein. The sample yields hundreds of thousands of distinct CDR3 sequences, approximately 25% seen once. As to this clonotype: Antigen specificity is unknown.

A patient was excluded if there was uncontrolled infection, other autoimmune disease, pregnancy or lactation. Diagnosis rested on symptoms, serum thyroxine and TRAb, thyroid ultrasound, and orbital computed tomography. This receptor was obtained from a woman in her 30s with Graves' ophthalmopathy. J is TRBJ2-2 and V is TRBV4-1; the D gene is possibly TRBD2 (5 bases). Sequences were obtained from blood. The CDR3 sequence: CASSPVTGSKTGELFF. The CDR3 DNA reads as TGCGCCAGCAGCCCCGTGACGGGGAGTAAAACCGGGGAGCTGTTTTTT.